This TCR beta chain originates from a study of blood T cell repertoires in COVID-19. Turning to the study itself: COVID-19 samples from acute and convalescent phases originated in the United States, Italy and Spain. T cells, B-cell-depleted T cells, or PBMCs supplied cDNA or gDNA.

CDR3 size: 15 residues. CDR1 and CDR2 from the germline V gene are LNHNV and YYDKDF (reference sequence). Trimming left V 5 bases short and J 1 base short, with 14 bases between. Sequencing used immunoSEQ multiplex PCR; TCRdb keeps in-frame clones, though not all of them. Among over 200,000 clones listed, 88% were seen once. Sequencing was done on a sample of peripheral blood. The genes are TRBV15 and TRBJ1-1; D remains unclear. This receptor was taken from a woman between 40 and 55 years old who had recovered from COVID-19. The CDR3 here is CATSPRTRGNTEAFF. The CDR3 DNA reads TGTGCCACCAGCCCACGGACCCGGGGGAACACTGAAGCTTTCTTT. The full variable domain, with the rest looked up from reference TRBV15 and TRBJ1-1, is DAMVIQNPRYQVTQFGKPVTLSCSQTLNHNVMYWYQQKSSQAPKLLFHYYDKDFNNEADTPDNFQSRRPNTSFCFLDIRSPGLGDTAMYLCATSPRTRGNTEAFFGQGTRLTVV.